Following are 10 T cell receptor beta chains from one sample sequenced in a study of post-analysis software for immune sequencing data. No antigen is known for these receptors. Included in the TCR beta cDNA libraries were unique molecular identifiers. TCRdb independently ran MiXCR on the PCR reads; one entry per CDR3 protein. The sample has hundreds of thousands of distinct CDR3 sequences, approximately 30% seen once. Study findings and constraints: Controls had lower frequencies than patients of five TRBV segments, which included TRBV5-6, TRBV5-1 and TRBV20-1.

Specimen: blood. These receptors all come from a girl aged 10-17 years with multiple sclerosis.

The gene calls are TRBV20-1 and TRBJ2-5, with 10 bases matching TRBD2. CDR1 is DFQATT and CDR2 is SNEGSKA in the germline V gene (reference sequence). The V gene end was trimmed by 6 bases and the J gene end by 11 bases; junction bases not matched to a gene: 18. This CDR3 comprises 15 residues. The DNA for the CDR3 is TGCAGTGCCCTTCCTCTAGCGGGAGTCCACAATGAGCAGTACTTC. Protein product: CSALPLAGVHNEQYF.

The V gene is TRBV10-3, the J gene TRBJ2-6; maybe TRBD1 (6 bases). V shed 6 bases and J shed 3 bases, with 9 bases lying between them. CDR1 and CDR2 (germline): ENHRY, SYGVKD. The CDR3 sequence is 14 residues long. CDR3 in DNA: TGTGCCATCAGGGCAGGGGATGGGGCCAACGTCCTGACTTTC. Protein product: CAIRAGDGANVLTF.

In its sample, this clonotype was seen once. The chain is built from TRBV18 and TRBJ2-5; 7 nucleotides agree with TRBD2. Germline trimming cut 2 bases from V and 2 bases from J; bases unmatched to any gene: 5. This CDR3 contains 15 residues. Per the germline V gene, CDR1 is KGHSH and CDR2 is LQKENI. CDR3 in DNA: TGTGCCAGCTCACCAAGTCCGGGGGGACAAGAGACCCAGTACTTC. Its protein is CASSPSPGGQETQYF.

V gene TRBV5-1 combines with J gene TRBJ2-1, with 13 bases matching TRBD2. Germline V lookup: CDR1 SGHRS, CDR2 YFSETQ. CDR3 length: 16 amino acids. V lost 7 bases to trimming and J lost 9 bases; unmatched junction nucleotides: 13. This CDR3 is CASRSPGTSGTAEQFF. Written as DNA, the CDR3 is TGCGCCAGCCGTTCCCCCGGGACTAGCGGGACTGCTGAGCAGTTCTTC.

Comment on this clonotype: The CDR3 carries no conserved terminal phenylalanine or tryptophan, so it likely arises from a read error. The chain links TRBV29-1 to TRBJ2-3; either TRBD1 or TRBD2 may supply D (5 bases each). The CDR3 totals 15 residues. Trimming left V 0 bases short and J 1 base short, with 11 bases between. Germline-derived CDR1 and CDR2 are SQVTM and ANQGSEA. The CDR3 region has the DNA TGCAGCGTTGAAGATTTGGGGGTGGGCACAGATACGCAGTATTTG. As protein: CSVEDLGVGTDTQYL.

This clonotype showed up just a few times. The J gene is TRBJ1-4, the V gene TRBV20-1; D is unresolved. The V end lost 3 bases, the J end lost 4 bases, and 15 bases lay between the germline ends. Looked up from germline, CDR1 is DFQATT and CDR2 is SNEGSKA (reference sequence). The CDR3 runs to 15 residues. CDR3 in DNA: TGCAGTGCTAGGGCCTCAAGGCCCTATAATGAAAAACTGTTTTTT. This codes for CSARASRPYNEKLFF.

The chain couples TRBV2 to TRBJ1-1; 8 nucleotides line up with TRBD1. The CDR3 spans 14 residues. Germline CDR1 SNHLY, CDR2 FYNNEI. Unmatched junction bases numbered 10, after V lost 7 bases and J lost 6 bases. CDR3: CASMPGRGQSEAFF. CDR3 coding DNA: TGTGCCAGCATGCCGGGCAGGGGGCAATCTGAAGCTTTCTTT. Full variable domain (rest looked up from reference TRBV2 and TRBJ1-1): EPEVTQTPSHQVTQMGQEVILRCVPISNHLYFYWYRQILGQKVEFLVSFYNNEISEKSEIFDDQFSVERPDGSNFTLKIRSTKLEDSAMYFCASMPGRGQSEAFFGQGTRLTVV.

This clonotype was observed at least ten times. The chain couples TRBV6-5 to TRBJ1-5; D unresolved. The length of the CDR3 is 13 residues. Trimming removed 2 bases at V and 3 bases at J, with 5 bases between. The germline CDR1 and CDR2 sequences are MNHEY and SVGAGI. In DNA, the CDR3 is TGTGCCAGCAGTTACGGTCCCAATCAGCCCCAGCATTTT. This sequence encodes CASSYGPNQPQHF.

This clonotype turned up a few times. This rearrangement joins TRBV20-1 to TRBJ2-7, with 7 bases aligning to TRBD2. Germline V lookup: CDR1 DFQATT, CDR2 SNEGSKA (reference sequence). J gave up 5 bases and V 0 bases, and 10 bases lay outside the gene matches. The CDR3 extends over 15 amino acids. DNA of the CDR3: TGCAGTGCTAGAGATTTTAACGGGGGGTTGAACGAGCAGTACTTC. Translation: CSARDFNGGLNEQYF.

This clonotype appeared a few times. The V and J genes are TRBV15 and TRBJ2-7; D is uncertain. The CDR3 loop spans 14 amino acids. In germline, CDR1 is LNHNV, CDR2 YYDKDF (reference sequence). Trimming stripped 1 base from V and 2 bases from J, with 9 bases between. As DNA, the CDR3 is TGTGCCACCAGCAGAGGGGTCGCCGCCTACGAGCAGTACTTC. It encodes CATSRGVAAYEQYF.